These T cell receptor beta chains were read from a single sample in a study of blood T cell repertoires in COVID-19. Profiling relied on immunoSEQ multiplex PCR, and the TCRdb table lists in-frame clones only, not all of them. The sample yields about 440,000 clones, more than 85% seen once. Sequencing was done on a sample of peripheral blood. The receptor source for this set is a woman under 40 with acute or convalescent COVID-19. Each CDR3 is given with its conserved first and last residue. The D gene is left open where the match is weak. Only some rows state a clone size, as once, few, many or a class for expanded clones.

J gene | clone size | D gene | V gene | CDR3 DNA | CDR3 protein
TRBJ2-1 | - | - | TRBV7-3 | TGTGCCAGCAGCCCAGTGGGGAGCTCCTACAATGAGCAGTTCTTC | CASSPVGSSYNEQFF
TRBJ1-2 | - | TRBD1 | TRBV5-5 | TGTGCCAGCAGCAGAGCGCAGGGGGACTATGGCTACACCTTC | CASSRAQGDYGYTF
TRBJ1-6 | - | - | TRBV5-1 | TGCGCCAGCAGCTTGACAAAGAAGAATTCACCCCTCCACTTT | CASSLTKKNSPLHF
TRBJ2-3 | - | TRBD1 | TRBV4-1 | TGCGCCAGCAGCCAGGTTTGGACAGGGGGTATTAATACAGATACGCAGTATTTT | CASSQVWTGGINTDTQYF
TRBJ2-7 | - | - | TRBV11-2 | TGTGCCAGCAGCTTCACAGGGAGGCAGTACTTC | CASSFTGRQYF
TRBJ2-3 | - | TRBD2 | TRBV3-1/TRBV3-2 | TGTGCCAGCAGCCAGAGCGGGACTAGATTCACAGATACGCAGTATTTT | CASSQSGTRFTDTQYF
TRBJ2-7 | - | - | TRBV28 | TGTGCCAGCAGTTGGGCCGCCTTGACAGGCAGAACCTACGAGCAGTACTTC | CASSWAALTGRTYEQYF
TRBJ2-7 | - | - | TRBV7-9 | TGTGCCAGCAGCTTATATCCCTCCTACGAGCAGTACTTC | CASSLYPSYEQYF
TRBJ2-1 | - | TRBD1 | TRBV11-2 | TGTGCCAGCAGCCATTACAGGGGAAGCTCCTACAATGAGCAGTTCTTC | CASSHYRGSSYNEQFF
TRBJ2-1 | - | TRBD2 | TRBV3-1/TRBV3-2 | TGTGCCAGCGGGCACCTAGCGGGGGTCTACAATGAGCAGTTCTTC | CASGHLAGVYNEQFF
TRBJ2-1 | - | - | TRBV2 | TGTGCCATTTACTCAGGGTTTGAGCAGTTCTTC | CAIYSGFEQFF
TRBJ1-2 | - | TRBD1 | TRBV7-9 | TGTGCCAGCAGCCCTATAGGTGGGGGAACAGGGGACCACTATGGCTACACCTTC | CASSPIGGGTGDHYGYTF
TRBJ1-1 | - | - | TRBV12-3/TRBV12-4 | TGTGCCAGCAGTTTTTACGGAGTCGGAGAAGCTTTCTTT | CASSFYGVGEAFF
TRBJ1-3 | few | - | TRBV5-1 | TGCGCCAGCAGCTTGGCCCCAGGCTCCGGAAACACCATATATTTT | CASSLAPGSGNTIYF
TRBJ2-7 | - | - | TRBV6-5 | TGTGCCAGCAGTTACGGTACACCATACCCCTCCGAGCAGTACTTC | CASSYGTPYPSEQYF
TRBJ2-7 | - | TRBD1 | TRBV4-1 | TGCGCCAGCAGCCAATTGCAGGGGGCGAGGGAGCAGTACTTC | CASSQLQGAREQYF
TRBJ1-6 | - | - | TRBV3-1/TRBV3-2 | TGTGCCAGCAGCCAAGGACCCCCTGCGGTCCTCCACTTT | CASSQGPPAVLHF
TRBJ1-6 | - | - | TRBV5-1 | TGCGCCAGCAGCCCTCTAGCGCCCCTCCACTTT | CASSPLAPLHF
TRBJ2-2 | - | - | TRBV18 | TGTGCCAGCTCACCAAGTCTACTTACTACCACCGGGGAGCTGTTTTTT | CASSPSLLTTTGELFF
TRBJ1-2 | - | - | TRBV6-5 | TGTGCCAGCAGTTACGAGGGTGAGAGCTATGGCTACACCTTC | CASSYEGESYGYTF
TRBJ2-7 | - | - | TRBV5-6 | TGTGCCAGCAGCCATTATGACAGGCCCTACGAGCAGTACTTC | CASSHYDRPYEQYF
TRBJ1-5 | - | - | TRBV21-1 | TGTGCCAGCAGTAGGGACTGCTTAAAGGGCAATCAGCCCCAGCATTTT | CASSRDCLKGNQPQHF
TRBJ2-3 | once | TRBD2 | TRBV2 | TGTGCCAGCACGTTTGGGGGGGGCACAGATACGCAGTATTTT | CASTFGGGTDTQYF
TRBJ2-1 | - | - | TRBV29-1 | TGCAGCGTTGGTGAGGGCATCCATGAGCAGTTCTTC | CSVGEGIHEQFF
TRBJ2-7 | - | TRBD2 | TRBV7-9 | TGTGCCAGCAGCCCTAGCGGGGGGCCTTCCTACGAGCAGTACTTC | CASSPSGGPSYEQYF
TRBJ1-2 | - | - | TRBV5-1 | TGCGCCAGCAGCTTGGAAGGGGAACTATTTGGCTACACCTTC | CASSLEGELFGYTF
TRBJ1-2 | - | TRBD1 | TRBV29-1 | TGCAGCGTGGGCAGAGTACAGGGGAGAGATAATGGCTACACCTTC | CSVGRVQGRDNGYTF
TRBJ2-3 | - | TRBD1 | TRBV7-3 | TGTGCCAGCAGCCCCTCAGGGGGCCCGACAGATACGCAGTATTTT | CASSPSGGPTDTQYF
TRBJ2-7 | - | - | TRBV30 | TGTGCCTGGAGTGTTACGGACGAGCAGTACTTC | CAWSVTDEQYF
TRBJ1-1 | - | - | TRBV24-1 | TGTGCCACCGCTACTGACAAGAACACTGAAGCTTTCTTT | CATATDKNTEAFF
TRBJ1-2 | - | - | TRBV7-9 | TGTGCCAGCAAGGATGGCAGGGGAGATGGCTACACCTTC | CASKDGRGDGYTF
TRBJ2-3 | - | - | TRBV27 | TGTGCCACCCAGCGAGGGTTGGGGTCGGATACGCAGTATTTT | CATQRGLGSDTQYF
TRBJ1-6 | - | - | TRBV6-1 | TGTGCCAGCAGTGAAAGTCTTATAGGGAGCTCCTATAATTCACCCCTCCACTTT | CASSESLIGSSYNSPLHF
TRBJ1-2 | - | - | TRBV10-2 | TGCGCCAGCAGTGAGCCCCCAGGGCAAGGTCTTGGCTACACCTTC | CASSEPPGQGLGYTF
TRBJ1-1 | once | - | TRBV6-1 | TGTGCCAGCAGTGAAGGAATGGGGGGAACTGAAGCTTTCTTT | CASSEGMGGTEAFF
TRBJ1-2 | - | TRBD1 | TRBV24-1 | TGTGCCACCAGTGATTCGGACAGGGGCTATGGCTACACCTTC | CATSDSDRGYGYTF
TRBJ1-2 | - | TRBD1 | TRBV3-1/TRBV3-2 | TGTGCCAGCAGCCAAACGGACAGGGCGAGCGGCTACACCTTC | CASSQTDRASGYTF
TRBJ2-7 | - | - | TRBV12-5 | TGTGCTAGTGGTTTGGTACTCGAGGGACACGCGAGCTCCTACGAGCAGTACTTC | CASGLVLEGHASSYEQYF
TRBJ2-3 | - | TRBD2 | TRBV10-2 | TGCGCCAGCAGTGACGTGGGAGGGACGGATACGCAGTATTTT | CASSDVGGTDTQYF
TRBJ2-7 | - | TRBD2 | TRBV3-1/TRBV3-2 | TGTGCCAGCAGCTTACGGCGGGGGGGCCTTTTAGAGCAGTACTTC | CASSLRRGGLLEQYF
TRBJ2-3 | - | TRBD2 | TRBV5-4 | TGTGCCAGCAGCTTGGGACCTAGCGGCTCTAGCACAGATACGCAGTATTTT | CASSLGPSGSSTDTQYF
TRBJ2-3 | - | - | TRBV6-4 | TGTGCCAGCAGTCGGAATACAGGGACAGATACGCAGTATTTT | CASSRNTGTDTQYF
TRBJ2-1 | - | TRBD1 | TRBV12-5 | TGTGCTAGTGGATCCACAGGGGGAAATGAGCAGTTCTTC | CASGSTGGNEQFF
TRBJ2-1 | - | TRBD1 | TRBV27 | TGTGCCAGCAGACCCGCCGGGACAGGGGTCAATGAGCAGTTCTTC | CASRPAGTGVNEQFF
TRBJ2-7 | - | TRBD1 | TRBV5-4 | TGTGCCAGCAGCTGGGCCGGGACAGGGCCTAAAGAGCAGTACTTC | CASSWAGTGPKEQYF
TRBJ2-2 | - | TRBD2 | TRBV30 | TGTGCCGGATCTAGCGGGGGGTTCGTGAACACCGGGGAGCTGTTTTTT | CAGSSGGFVNTGELFF
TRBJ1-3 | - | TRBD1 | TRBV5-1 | TGCGCCAGCAGCTTGGGGACAGGCTCTGGAAACACCATATATTTT | CASSLGTGSGNTIYF
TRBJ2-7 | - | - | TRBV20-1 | TGCAGTGCGGAACAGGACGAGCAGTACTTC | CSAEQDEQYF
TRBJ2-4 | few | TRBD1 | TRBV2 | TGTGCCAGCAGTGAAGGGACAGGGGGAAACATTCAGTACTTC | CASSEGTGGNIQYF
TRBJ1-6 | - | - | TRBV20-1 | TGCAGTGCTAGAGACTCTTCCGGTCTCCACTTT | CSARDSSGLHF
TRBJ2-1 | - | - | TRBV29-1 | TGCAGCGTCCCTAAGAGGGGGATATACAATGAGCAGTTCTTC | CSVPKRGIYNEQFF
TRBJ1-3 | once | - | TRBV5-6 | TGTGCCAGCAGCCGAGGTTTCAACTCTGGAAACACCATATATTTT | CASSRGFNSGNTIYF
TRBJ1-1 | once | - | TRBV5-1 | TGCGCCAGCAGCGCGGGGAGAAACACTGAAGCTTTCTTT | CASSAGRNTEAFF